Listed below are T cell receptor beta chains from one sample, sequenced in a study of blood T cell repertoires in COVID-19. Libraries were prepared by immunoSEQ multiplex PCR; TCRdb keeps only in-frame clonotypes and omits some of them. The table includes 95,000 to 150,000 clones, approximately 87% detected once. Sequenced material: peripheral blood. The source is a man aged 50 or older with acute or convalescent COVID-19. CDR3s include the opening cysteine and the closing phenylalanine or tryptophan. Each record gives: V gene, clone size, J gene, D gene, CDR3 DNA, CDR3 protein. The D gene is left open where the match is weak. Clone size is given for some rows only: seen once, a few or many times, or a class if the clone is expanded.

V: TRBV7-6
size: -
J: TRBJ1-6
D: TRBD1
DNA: TGTGCCAGCAGCGTAATAGACAGGGGACGTGGTAATTCACCCCTCCACTTT
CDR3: CASSVIDRGRGNSPLHF

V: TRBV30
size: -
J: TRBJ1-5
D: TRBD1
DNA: TGTGCCTGGAGCAAAACACAGGGGTATCAGCCCCAGCATTTT
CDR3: CAWSKTQGYQPQHF

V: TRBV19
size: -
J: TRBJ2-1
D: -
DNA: TGTGCCAGTAGTATACTCAGCGGTAATTACAATGAGCAGTTCTTC
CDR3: CASSILSGNYNEQFF

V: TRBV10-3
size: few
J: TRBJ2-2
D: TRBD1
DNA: TGTGCCATCAGCCGGACAGGGCAGGATGGCGGGGAGCTGTTTTTT
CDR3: CAISRTGQDGGELFF

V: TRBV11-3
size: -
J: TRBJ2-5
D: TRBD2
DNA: TGTGCCAGCAGCTTCGTCCTAGCGGGAGCATCTGAGACCCAGTACTTC
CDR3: CASSFVLAGASETQYF

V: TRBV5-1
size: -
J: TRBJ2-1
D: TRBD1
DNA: TGCGCCAGCAGCCCGGACAGGGTCAGTGACAATGAGCAGTTCTTC
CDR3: CASSPDRVSDNEQFF

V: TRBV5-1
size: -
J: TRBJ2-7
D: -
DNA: TGCGCCAGCAGCTTGGGGTTCAGGTCCTACGAGCAGTACTTC
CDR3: CASSLGFRSYEQYF

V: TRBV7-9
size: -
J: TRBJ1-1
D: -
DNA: TGTGCCAGCGCCAGGACAGAATCGGACACTGAAGCTTTCTTT
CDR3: CASARTESDTEAFF

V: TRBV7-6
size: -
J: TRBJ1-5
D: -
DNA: TGTGCCAGCAGTTTACAGGGAAATAGCAATCAGCCCCAGCATTTT
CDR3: CASSLQGNSNQPQHF

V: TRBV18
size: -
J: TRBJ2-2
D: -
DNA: TGTGCCAGCTCACCACCGGGCTCCGGGGCCGGGGAGCTGTTTTTT
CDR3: CASSPPGSGAGELFF

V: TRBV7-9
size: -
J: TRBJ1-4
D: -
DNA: TGTGCCAGCAGCGGATCAGGTGTCTCGCATGCCGAACTGTTTTTT
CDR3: CASSGSGVSHAELFF

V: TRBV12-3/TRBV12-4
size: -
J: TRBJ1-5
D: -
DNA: TGTGCCAGCAGTTTAAAGGTGCGGCAGCCCCAGCATTTT
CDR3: CASSLKVRQPQHF

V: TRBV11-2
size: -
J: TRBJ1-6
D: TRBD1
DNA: TGTGCCAGCAGCTCGACCTTACAGGGGTTTAATTCACCCCTCCACTTT
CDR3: CASSSTLQGFNSPLHF

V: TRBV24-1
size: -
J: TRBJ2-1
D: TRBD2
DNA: TGTGCCACCAGTGACCCTAGCGGCCTCTCCTACAATGAGCAGTTCTTC
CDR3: CATSDPSGLSYNEQFF

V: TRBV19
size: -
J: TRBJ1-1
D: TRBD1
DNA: TGTGCCAGTAGTCCGCGGACAGGGGGTCTGGGTGAAGCTTTCTTT
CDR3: CASSPRTGGLGEAFF

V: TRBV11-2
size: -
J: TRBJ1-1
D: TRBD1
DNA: TGTGCCAGCAGCCCAATAATCCGGACAGGGAAGATGGTTACTGAAGCTTTCTTT
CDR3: CASSPIIRTGKMVTEAFF

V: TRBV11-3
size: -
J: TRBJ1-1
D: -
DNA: TGTGCCAGCAGCAGATTCAGGGACACTGAAGCTTTCTTT
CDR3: CASSRFRDTEAFF

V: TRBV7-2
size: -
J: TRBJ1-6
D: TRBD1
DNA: TGTGCCAGCAGCTTCACCATCACACAGGGGACAGCCCTCCACTTT
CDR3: CASSFTITQGTALHF

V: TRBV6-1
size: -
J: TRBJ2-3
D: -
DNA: TGTGCCAGCAGTGAAGGGGTCAGGGGACCCTGGGAAGATACGCAGTATTTT
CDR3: CASSEGVRGPWEDTQYF

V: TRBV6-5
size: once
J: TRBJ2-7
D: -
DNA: TGTGCCAGCAGTTACCTCAAACCGGGAGCTGCGGACGAGCAGTACTTC
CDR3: CASSYLKPGAADEQYF

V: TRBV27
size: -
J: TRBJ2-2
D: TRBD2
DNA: TGTGCCAGCAGTTTGCCTAGCGGGACGAACACCGGGGAGCTGTTTTTT
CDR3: CASSLPSGTNTGELFF

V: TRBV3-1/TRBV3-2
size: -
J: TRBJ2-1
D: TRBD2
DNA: TGTGCCAGCAGATCGGAGGGAGGGAATGAGCAGTTCTTC
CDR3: CASRSEGGNEQFF

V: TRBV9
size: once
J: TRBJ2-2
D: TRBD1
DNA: TGTGCCAGCAGCGTAGTTGACAGGGGTGGGACCGGGGAGCTGTTTTTT
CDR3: CASSVVDRGGTGELFF

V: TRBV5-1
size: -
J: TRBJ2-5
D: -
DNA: TGCGCCAGCAGCTTGGGGACATCCCAAGAGACCCAGTACTTC
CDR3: CASSLGTSQETQYF

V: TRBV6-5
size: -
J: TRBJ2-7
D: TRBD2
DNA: TGTGCCAGCAGTTTCACCCCTAGCGGCAGCACCTACGAGCAGTACTTC
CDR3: CASSFTPSGSTYEQYF

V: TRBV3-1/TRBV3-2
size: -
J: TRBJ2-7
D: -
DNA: TGTGCCAGCAGCCAAGAGCGAGGTCGGGGCGAGCAGTACTTC
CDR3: CASSQERGRGEQYF

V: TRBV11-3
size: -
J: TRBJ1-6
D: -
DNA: TGTGCCAGCAGCTTAGATCCCTCAGCACCCCTCCACTTT
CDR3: CASSLDPSAPLHF

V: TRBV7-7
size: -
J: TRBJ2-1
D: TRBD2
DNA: TGTGCCAGCAGCCGACGAAAGGGGGGAACCGGGAGGGCCCCCTCCTACAATGAGCAGTTCTTC
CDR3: CASSRRKGGTGRAPSYNEQFF

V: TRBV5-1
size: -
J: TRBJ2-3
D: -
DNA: TGCGCCAGCAGCTTGGGACAGTCAACAGATACGCAGTATTTT
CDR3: CASSLGQSTDTQYF

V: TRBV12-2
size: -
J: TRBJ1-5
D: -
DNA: TGTGCAAGTCGCTTTGACTCCCGGGACACTAATCAGCCCCAGCATTTT
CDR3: CASRFDSRDTNQPQHF

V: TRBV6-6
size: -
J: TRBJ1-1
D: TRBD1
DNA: TGTGCCAGCAGTCAGGACAGGGGGCAAAAAGCTTTCTTT
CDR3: CASSQDRGQKAFF

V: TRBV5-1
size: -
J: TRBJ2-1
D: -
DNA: TGCGCCAGCAGCCCCTCCGGGGGTAACTACAATGAGCAGTTCTTC
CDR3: CASSPSGGNYNEQFF

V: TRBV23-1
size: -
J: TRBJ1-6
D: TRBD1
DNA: TGCGCCAGCAGTCCCCAAGGCCCGCTCGGACAGGCCGATAATTCACCCCTCCACTTT
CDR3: CASSPQGPLGQADNSPLHF